The 9 T cell receptor beta chains given below trace back to one sample, sequenced in a study of blood T cell repertoires in COVID-19. The protocol was immunoSEQ multiplex PCR, while the TCRdb copy is restricted to in-frame clones and leaves out a portion. The repertoire consists of 270,000 or so clones, with approximately 91% occurring once and the leading ten covering roughly 2.1%. The material sequenced was PBMCs or T cells enriched from blood (not recorded which). These receptors all stem from a woman in her forties with acute COVID-19.

The chain recombines TRBV7-2 with TRBJ2-1; 8 bases line up with TRBD2. With 5 bases clipped from V and 6 bases from J, the junction kept 9 bases outside the gene matches. This CDR3 comprises 15 residues. Germline CDR1 is SGHTA and CDR2 is FQGNSA. The CDR3 sequence is CASSPSPGTSNEQFF. DNA of the CDR3: TGTGCCAGCAGCCCCAGCCCCGGGACTAGCAATGAGCAGTTCTTC.

This clone was counted between two and nine times. The chain recombines TRBV5-4 with TRBJ2-3; D may be TRBD2 (5 bases). The CDR3 runs to 13 residues. Germline V CDR1 and CDR2: SGHNT, YYREEE (reference sequence). Trimming pared 7 bases from V and 2 bases from J, leaving 11 bases between. The CDR3 region is CASRTGNTDTQYF. For the CDR3, the DNA is TGTGCCAGCCGGACGGGGAACACAGATACGCAGTATTTT.

J is TRBJ1-2 and V is TRBV12-3 or TRBV12-4; D is undetermined. The CDR3 sequence is 12 residues long. Trimming took off 5 bases at V and 8 bases at J, with 12 bases between the two ends. This chain's CDR3 is CASSLGEVGYTF. CDR3 in DNA: TGTGCCAGCAGTCTAGGTGAGGTGGGCTACACCTTC.

The V gene is TRBV18, the J gene TRBJ1-1, with 7 bases that match TRBD1. The CDR3 has 16 residues. Unmatched junction bases numbered 9, after V lost 1 base and J lost 4 bases. Germline-derived CDR1 and CDR2 are KGHSH and LQKENI. CDR3 in amino acids: CASSPRDRVVSTEAFF. The CDR3 nucleotides are TGTGCCAGCTCACCACGAGACAGGGTGGTATCCACTGAAGCTTTCTTT.

The genes are TRBV10-1 and TRBJ2-7; perhaps TRBD2 as D (6 bases). This CDR3 has 16 amino acids. V gave up 0 bases and J gave up 3 bases, with 15 bases separating them. The germline CDR1 and CDR2 sequences are WNHNN and SYGVQD (reference sequence). The CDR3: CASSESMRDAIYEQYF. CDR3 DNA sequence: TGCGCCAGCAGTGAGTCGATGCGGGACGCTATCTACGAGCAGTACTTC.

In its sample, this clone was seen once. The chain combines TRBV6-2 or TRBV6-3 with TRBJ2-5; possibly TRBD1 for D (7 bases). Germline loops: CDR1 MNHEY, CDR2 SVGEGT. Trimming shortened V by 4 bases and J by 1 base, and 10 bases separated the two germline ends. The CDR3 loop spans 14 amino acids. The chain's CDR3 is CASSWRDSQETQYF. CDR3 nucleotides: TGTGCCAGCAGTTGGAGGGACAGCCAAGAGACCCAGTACTTC.

The V and J genes are TRBV2 and TRBJ2-7; 7 bases map to TRBD1. J was trimmed by 0 bases and V by 6 bases; bases with no gene match: 8. Germline assignment: CDR1 SNHLY and CDR2 FYNNEI. There are 15 residues in the CDR3. The CDR3 DNA sequence: TGTGCCAGCAGGGCACCGGGACAGAGCTCCTACGAGCAGTACTTC. Protein: CASRAPGQSSYEQYF.

The V call is TRBV12-3 or TRBV12-4, the J call TRBJ1-2, with no clear D. V dropped 6 bases and J dropped 2 bases, with 7 bases sitting between them. The CDR3 has 12 residues. CDR3 sequence (DNA): TGTGCCAGCAGCACACCAAACTATGGCTACACCTTC. Amino acids: CASSTPNYGYTF.

This clone was detected ten times or more. V is TRBV19 and J is TRBJ1-5; perhaps TRBD1 as D (6 bases). Germline loops: CDR1 LNHDA, CDR2 SQIVND (reference sequence). The CDR3 loop spans 15 amino acids. V was pared by 7 bases and J by 0 bases, with 13 bases between. In DNA, the CDR3 is TGTGCCAGTAACCCGGACAGAAATAGCAATCAGCCCCAGCATTTT. This encodes CASNPDRNSNQPQHF. Full variable domain (remainder filled in from reference TRBV19 and TRBJ1-5): DGGITQSPKYLFRKEGQNVTLSCEQNLNHDAMYWYRQDPGQGLRLIYYSQIVNDFQKGDIAEGYSVSREKKESFPLTVTSAQKNPTAFYLCASNPDRNSNQPQHFGDGTRLSIL.